These 15 T cell receptor beta chains were sequenced from one sample in a study. TCRdb independently ran MiXCR on the 5' RACE reads; one entry per CDR3 protein. This sample has under 45,000 distinct CDR3 sequences, with about 20% found just once. Treg sorting used a CD4+CD25+CD127-/low gate. The material sequenced was Tregs sorted from blood. These receptors all stem from a female donor with breast cancer.

This rearrangement joins TRBV7-2 to TRBJ2-4, with D hard to call. V lost 1 base to trimming and J lost 0 bases, with 10 bases between them. This CDR3 has 16 amino acids. Germline lookup yields CDR1 SGHTA and CDR2 FQGNSA. CDR3 DNA: TGTGCCAGCAGCTTAGTATCCCCCGGAGCCAAAAACATTCAGTACTTC. This gives the protein CASSLVSPGAKNIQYF.

This clonotype was observed many times. The J gene is TRBJ2-5, the V gene TRBV6-2 or TRBV6-3; D may be TRBD1 (6 bases). The CDR3 runs to 16 residues. CDR1 MNHEY and CDR2 SVGEGT come from the germline V gene. Trimming removed 0 bases at V and 2 bases at J, with 13 bases between. CDR3: CASSYSGRGGQETQYF. The CDR3 DNA reads as TGTGCCAGCAGTTACTCGGGCAGGGGCGGACAAGAGACCCAGTACTTC.

This clonotype has more than one count but fewer than ten. The chain combines TRBV20-1 with TRBJ2-7; no clear D gene. Germline-derived CDR1 and CDR2 are DFQATT and SNEGSKA (reference sequence). CDR3 length: 14 amino acids. Trimming pared 1 base from V and 1 base from J, leaving 11 bases between. The DNA of the CDR3 is TGCAGTGCTAGAGCAGTTTGGCAGTCCTACGAGCAGTACTTC. Protein product: CSARAVWQSYEQYF.

Ten or more counts support this clonotype. A read error may account for a junction end that differs from germline. The chain carries TRBV29-1 and TRBJ2-1, with a weak D call TRBD1 (6 bases). The CDR3 is made up of 11 amino acids. Germline assignment: CDR1 SQVTM and CDR2 ANQGSEA. The CDR3 here is CSVHPRQAGVF. The CDR3 nucleotides are TGCAGCGTCCATCCCCGACAGGCCGGGGTCTTC.

This clonotype came up many times. V usage is TRBV9 and J usage is TRBJ2-2, with D uncertain. Trimming left V 4 bases short and J 3 bases short, with 10 bases between. The germline V gene has CDR1 SGDLS and CDR2 YYNGEE. This CDR3 has 14 amino acids. The DNA of the CDR3 is TGTGCCAGCAGCCCACGGACGCACACCGGGGAGCTGTTTTTT. This sequence encodes CASSPRTHTGELFF.

This clonotype was detected ten times or more. This chain connects TRBV6-5 to TRBJ2-1; no clear D gene. This CDR3 comprises 16 residues. Germline values: CDR1 MNHEY, CDR2 SVGAGI. V dropped 6 bases and J dropped 12 bases, with 27 bases sitting between them. The CDR3 reads CASRPYVLLRPGTQFF. CDR3 sequence (DNA): TGTGCCAGCAGACCTTACGTCCTCCTGCGACCTGGAACGCAGTTCTTC.

This clonotype was observed a few times. The chain recombines TRBV19 with TRBJ1-5; TRBD1 is a possible D gene (5 bases). The germline gives CDR1 LNHDA, CDR2 SQIVND (reference sequence). The CDR3 covers 12 residues. V was shortened by 10 bases and J by 4 bases, with 11 bases between the two germline ends. The CDR3 region is CATGSLNQPQHF. CDR3 nucleotides: TGTGCCACAGGGAGTTTAAATCAGCCCCAGCATTTT.

This chain links TRBV14 with TRBJ2-1; no definite D call. The CDR3 consists of 12 residues. With 2 bases removed from V and 4 bases from J, the gap between germline ends came to 3 bases. Looked up from germline, CDR1 is SGHDN and CDR2 is FVKESK. The CDR3 nucleotides are TGTGCCAGCAGCCAATTATACAATGAGCAGTTCTTC. Translation gives CASSQLYNEQFF. Based on the CDR3 plus reference TRBV14 and TRBJ2-1, the full variable domain is EAGVTQFPSHSVIEKGQTVTLRCDPISGHDNLYWYRRVMGKEIKFLLHFVKESKQDESGMPNNRFLAERTGGTYSTLKVQPAELEDSGVYFCASSQLYNEQFFGPGTRLTVL.

J is TRBJ1-5 and V is TRBV4-1; maybe TRBD1 (6 bases). The ends were cut back, 4 bases at V and 7 bases at J, with 17 bases in the middle. This CDR3 has 15 residues. The germline gives CDR1 MGHRA, CDR2 YSYEKL. Written as DNA, the CDR3 is TGCGCCAGCAGCCCCTCTGACAGGTTCGGCCAGCCCCAGCATTTT. This translates into CASSPSDRFGQPQHF.

This clonotype was observed at least ten times. V is TRBV5-6 and J is TRBJ2-1; a possible D gene is TRBD1 (5 bases). This CDR3 is built from 17 residues. V shed 0 bases and J shed 2 bases, with 15 bases lying between them. The germline V gene encodes CDR1 SGHDT and CDR2 YYEEEE. CDR3 residues: CASSLETGQSAYNEQFF. Written as DNA, the CDR3 is TGTGCCAGCAGCTTGGAGACCGGACAATCGGCCTACAATGAGCAGTTCTTC.

This chain joins TRBV27 and TRBJ2-3, with D perhaps TRBD1 or TRBD2 (5 bases each). This CDR3 spans 15 amino acids. Trimming took off 5 bases at V and 2 bases at J, with 14 bases between the two ends. Germline V gene data show CDR1 as MNHEY and CDR2 as SMNVEV (reference sequence). The CDR3 is CASSNRMDFTDTQYF. The DNA for the CDR3 is TGTGCCAGCAGTAACAGGATGGACTTCACAGATACGCAGTATTTT.

The rearrangement links TRBV20-1 to TRBJ1-5; 9 bases map to TRBD1. Trimming took 1 base from V and 6 from J; bases not matched to a gene: 7. This CDR3 contains 15 residues. Germline values: CDR1 DFQATT, CDR2 SNEGSKA (reference sequence). The CDR3 loop reads CSARGTQGAGQPQHF. The CDR3 DNA follows: TGCAGTGCTAGAGGCACACAGGGGGCAGGTCAGCCCCAGCATTTT.

As for this clonotype: A much larger clone differs from this one at a single base, so this may be a read error. The chain combines TRBV10-3 with TRBJ2-1, with D possibly TRBD2 on 5 matching bases. Germline assignment: CDR1 ENHRY and CDR2 SYGVKD. This CDR3 region has 16 residues. Trimming left V 5 bases short and J 2 bases short, with 16 bases between. CDR3 loop: CAISNPTGRAYNEQFF. The CDR3, as DNA: TGTGCCATCAGTAACCCCACGGGAAGGGCCTACAATGAGCAGTTCTTC.

The V call is TRBV13, the J call TRBJ2-1; D ambiguous. Trimming left V 0 bases short and J 4 bases short, with 10 bases between. CDR3 length equals 15 residues. CDR1 and CDR2 (germline): PRHDT, FYEKMQ (reference sequence). The CDR3 DNA is TGTGCCAGCAGCTTAGGCCACCAGTTTTACAATGAGCAGTTCTTC. Its protein product is CASSLGHQFYNEQFF. The whole variable domain, remainder taken from reference TRBV13 and TRBJ2-1, is AAGVIQSPRHLIKEKRETATLKCYPIPRHDTVYWYQQGPGQDPQFLISFYEKMQSDKGSIPDRFSAQQFSDYHSELNMSSLELGDSALYFCASSLGHQFYNEQFFGPGTRLTVL.

There are a few counts of this clonotype. The chain combines TRBV20-1 with TRBJ2-7; the D call may be TRBD1 or TRBD2 (5 bases each). The CDR3 covers 14 residues. Per germline, CDR1 DFQATT and CDR2 SNEGSKA (reference sequence). Trimming removed 5 bases at V and 3 bases at J, with 17 bases between. CDR3 sequence: CSAQPGPLFYEQYF. DNA of the CDR3: TGCAGTGCTCAACCGGGACCCCTTTTCTACGAGCAGTACTTC.